Below are 12 T cell receptor beta chains sequenced from a single sample in a study of PD-1 blockade in classical Hodgkin lymphoma. Clones were read by immunoSEQ multiplex PCR, and TCRdb kept only the in-frame ones, dropping some. The table records tens of thousands of clones, about 94% of them present only once. Time point defined: cycle 4 day 1 (C4D1), after less than seven weeks of nivolumab. Every one of the patients relapsed after autologous stem cell transplantation (brentuximab vedotin exposure was variable). Negative magnetic selection isolated CD4+ T cells from thawed PBMCs. This specimen consisted of CD4+ T cells from blood, obtained before the fourth cycle of nivolumab. The receptors come from a human donor with classical Hodgkin lymphoma.

The chain employs TRBV5-1 and TRBJ1-1, with TRBD1 identical over 7 bases. Germline lookup yields CDR1 SGHRS and CDR2 YFSETQ. V shed 4 bases and J 4 bases; nucleotides not matched to a gene: 4. The CDR3 is made up of 13 amino acids. The CDR3 here is CASSDRVRTEAFF. CDR3 in DNA: TGCGCCAGCAGCGACAGGGTTCGCACTGAAGCTTTCTTT.

The V gene is TRBV4-1, the J gene TRBJ1-5; perhaps TRBD1 as D (5 bases). This CDR3 is 13 amino acids long. Trimming left V 4 bases short and J 7 bases short, with 11 bases between. Germline CDR1 reads MGHRA; CDR2 reads YSYEKL. The CDR3 is CASSPRQGQPQHF. DNA for the CDR3: TGCGCCAGCAGCCCACGGCAGGGACAGCCCCAGCATTTT.

This chain uses TRBV28 with TRBJ1-4, with TRBD1 as a possible D gene (5 bases). The germline gives CDR1 MDHEN, CDR2 SYDVKM. V lost 3 bases and J lost 0, with 14 bases in between. There are 17 residues in the CDR3. The CDR3 sequence is CASSFSWAGTTNEKLFF. In DNA, the CDR3 is TGTGCCAGCAGTTTTAGTTGGGCAGGGACAACTAATGAAAAACTGTTTTTT.

The rearrangement uses TRBV27 and TRBJ2-3; the D gene is possibly TRBD1 (6 bases). The CDR3 spans 15 residues. Germline values: CDR1 MNHEY, CDR2 SMNVEV (reference sequence). Deletions cut 5 bases from V and 3 bases from J, with 15 bases between. CDR3 sequence reads: CASSPLGGMTDTQYF. The CDR3 DNA follows: TGTGCCAGCAGTCCATTAGGGGGAATGACAGATACGCAGTATTTT.

The chain has TRBV2 and TRBJ1-1; the D is unclear. Between the trimmed V and J ends, which lost 4 bases and 0 bases, there was a span of 9 bases. CDR3 length equals 14 residues. Per germline, CDR1 SNHLY and CDR2 FYNNEI. The CDR3 spells CASSVEVLNTEAFF. CDR3 coding DNA: TGTGCCAGCAGTGTGGAGGTACTGAACACTGAAGCTTTCTTT.

J is TRBJ1-2 and V is TRBV6-6, with 7 bases fitting TRBD1. CDR1 MNHNY and CDR2 SVGAGI come from the germline V gene (reference sequence). V lost 8 bases to trimming and J lost 3 bases; unmatched junction nucleotides: 3. CDR3 length equals 12 residues. The CDR3 sequence: CASRTGDYGYTF. CDR3 nucleotides: TGTGCCAGCCGGACAGGCGACTATGGCTACACCTTC.

This clone was detected only once. V is TRBV7-9 and J is TRBJ2-2; 15 bases are shared with TRBD2. The CDR3 covers 16 residues. After removal of 6 bases from V and 7 bases from J, the junction contained 6 bases not matched to a gene. From germline, CDR1 is SEHNR and CDR2 FQNEAQ (reference sequence). The CDR3 protein is CASRQWTSGRGGELFF. DNA of the CDR3: TGTGCCAGCAGACAATGGACTAGCGGGAGGGGCGGGGAGCTGTTTTTT. The variable domain in full, with the rest retrieved from reference TRBV7-9 and TRBJ2-2, is DTGVSQNPRHKITKRGQNVTFRCDPISEHNRLYWYRQTLGQGPEFLTYFQNEAQLEKSRLLSDRFSAERPKGSFSTLEIQRTEQGDSAMYLCASRQWTSGRGGELFFGEGSRLTVL.

This rearrangement joins TRBV19 to TRBJ2-7, with D possibly matching TRBD2 (5 bases). Germline CDR1 LNHDA, CDR2 SQIVND (reference sequence). V was clipped by 4 bases and J by 0 bases, with 13 bases between them. There are 15 residues in the CDR3. In DNA form, the CDR3 reads TGTGCCAGTAGTAGACGGGGTATGAGCTCCTACGAGCAGTACTTC. Amino acids: CASSRRGMSSYEQYF.

This chain joins TRBV4-1 and TRBJ2-1, with a possible D match to TRBD1 (6 bases). Looked up from germline, CDR1 is MGHRA and CDR2 is YSYEKL. The CDR3 is 16 residues long. With 2 bases removed from V and 6 bases from J, the gap between germline ends came to 17 bases. CDR3 DNA sequence: TGCGCCAGCAGCCAAAGAGGCAGGGGAAAGGGCAATGAGCAGTTCTTC. As protein: CASSQRGRGKGNEQFF.

The V gene is TRBV10-3, the J gene TRBJ2-7, with 8 bases fitting TRBD2. Germline CDR1 and CDR2: ENHRY and SYGVKD. V shed 4 bases and J 2 bases; nucleotides not matched to a gene: 4. The CDR3 spans 14 residues. The DNA of the CDR3 is TGTGCCATCAGTGCGGGAGGGGAGACCTACGAGCAGTACTTC. Translated: CAISAGGETYEQYF.

The chain recombines TRBV21-1 with TRBJ2-5; the D segment call TRBD2 is taken from the table without a DNA check. TRBV21-1 is annotated as a pseudogene. The CDR3 extends over 20 amino acids. The CDR3 nucleotides are TGTGCCAGCAGCGTCCAAGGAGGGGTTGAGGCGGGAGGCCCCCCAGAGACCCAGTACTTC. Its translation: CASSVQGGVEAGGPPETQYF.

The chain uses TRBV19 and TRBJ1-2; 7 nucleotides line up with TRBD1. Germline-derived CDR1 and CDR2 are LNHDA and SQIVND (reference sequence). The CDR3 is 14 residues long. V dropped 6 bases and J dropped 6; count of bases not matched to a gene: 10. The CDR3 sequence: CASSPQGKYNGYTF. The DNA for the CDR3 is TGTGCCAGTAGCCCACAGGGGAAATATAATGGCTACACCTTC.